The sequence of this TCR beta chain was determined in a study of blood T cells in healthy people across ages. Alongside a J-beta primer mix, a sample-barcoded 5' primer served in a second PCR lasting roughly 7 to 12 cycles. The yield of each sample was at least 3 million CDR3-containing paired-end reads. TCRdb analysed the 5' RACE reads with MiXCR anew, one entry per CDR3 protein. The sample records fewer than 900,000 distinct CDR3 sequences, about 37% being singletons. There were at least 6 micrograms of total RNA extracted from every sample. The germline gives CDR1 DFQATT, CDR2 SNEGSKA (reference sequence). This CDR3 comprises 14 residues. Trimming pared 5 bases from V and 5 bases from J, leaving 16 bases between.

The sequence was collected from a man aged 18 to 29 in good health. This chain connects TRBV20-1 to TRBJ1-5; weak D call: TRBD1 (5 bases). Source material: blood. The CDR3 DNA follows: TGCAGTGCTTCCACAGGTTTTTCCGATCAGCCCCAGCATTTT. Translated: CSASTGFSDQPQHF.